This passage covers 30 T cell receptor beta chains from one sample sequenced in a study of control samples from healthy donors and cancer patients. Assay used: immunoSEQ multiplex PCR; TCRdb lists only in-frame clones, some missing. The repertoire consists of roughly 130,000 clones, with roughly 92% occurring once and the leading ten covering over 9%. Material: blood. These receptors all stem from a young man in good health.

The rearrangement uses TRBV9 and TRBJ1-6; no reliable D call. CDR3 length equals 16 residues. Germline V gives CDR1 SGDLS, CDR2 YYNGEE. V was shortened by 0 bases and J by 0 bases, with 7 bases between the two germline ends. The CDR3 nucleotides read TGTGCCAGCAGCGTAGCGGCGAGCTCCTATAATTCACCCCTCCACTTT. Encoded protein: CASSVAASSYNSPLHF.

This clone turned up a few times. The rearrangement links TRBV6-5 to TRBJ1-5; D is possibly TRBD1 (5 bases). Germline CDR1 MNHEY, CDR2 SVGAGI. The CDR3 runs to 14 residues. V lost 8 bases and J lost 9, with 20 bases in between. The DNA of the CDR3 is TGTGCCAGCCGAGGGGCAGTCGGTGGACTGCCCCAGCATTTT. Protein product: CASRGAVGGLPQHF.

The table lists this clone with a count of one. The chain combines TRBV15 with TRBJ1-1; no firm D call. There are 14 residues in the CDR3. Trimming took off 4 bases at V and 1 base at J, with 10 bases between the two ends. Germline CDR1 is LNHNV and CDR2 is YYDKDF (reference sequence). CDR3 in amino acids: CATSTPTRNTEAFF. The CDR3, as DNA: TGTGCCACCAGCACGCCGACTAGGAACACTGAAGCTTTCTTT.

The chain links TRBV28 to TRBJ1-1; weak D call: TRBD1 (6 bases). The germline V gene encodes CDR1 MDHEN and CDR2 SYDVKM. The CDR3 covers 18 residues. The V end was cut by 3 bases, the J end by 0 bases, with 20 bases between. CDR3 in amino acids: CASSFPGSDRNMNTEAFF. Here the CDR3 DNA reads TGTGCCAGCAGTTTCCCTGGGAGTGACAGGAACATGAACACTGAAGCTTTCTTT.

V and J are TRBV9 and TRBJ2-3; TRBD2 aligns across 8 bases. The junction had 10 bases not matched to a gene; V was cut back by 0 bases and J by 1 base. CDR1 and CDR2 from the germline V gene are SGDLS and YYNGEE. The CDR3 length is 18 residues. CDR3 in DNA: TGTGCCAGCAGCGTAGCGGGAGGGCCAGGAGTAGGCACAGATACGCAGTATTTT. Amino acid sequence: CASSVAGGPGVGTDTQYF.

The chain employs TRBV30 and TRBJ2-2; no definite D call. V lost 0 bases and J lost 2, with 16 bases in between. CDR1 and CDR2 (germline): GTSNPN, SVGIG (reference sequence). The CDR3 loop spans 17 amino acids. CDR3 loop: CAWSVLVPSKNTGELFF. The CDR3 DNA reads as TGTGCCTGGAGTGTACTTGTGCCATCAAAAAACACCGGGGAGCTGTTTTTT. Full variable domain (missing parts from reference TRBV30 and TRBJ2-2): SQTIHQWPATLVQPVGSPLSLECTVEGTSNPNLYWYRQAAGRGLQLLFYSVGIGQISSEVPQNLSASRPQDRQFILSSKKLLLSDSGFYLCAWSVLVPSKNTGELFFGEGSRLTVL.

This chain uses TRBV6-5 with TRBJ1-4; 7 nucleotides align to TRBD1. The germline gives CDR1 MNHEY, CDR2 SVGAGI. V trimming: 6 bases; J trimming: 7 bases; junction bases outside the gene matches: 8. This CDR3 has 14 residues. CDR3 in amino acids: CASRTSGGGEKLFF. The CDR3 DNA is TGTGCCAGCAGGACGTCAGGGGGAGGTGAAAAACTGTTTTTT.

The chain has TRBV28 and TRBJ1-5, with a possible D match to TRBD1 (6 bases). Germline CDR1 MDHEN, CDR2 SYDVKM. The CDR3 has 15 amino acids. Trimming cost V 5 bases and J 1 base, with 12 bases left between them. The CDR3 loop reads CASSIQGSSNQPQHF. The CDR3 DNA sequence: TGTGCCAGCAGTATACAGGGTTCCAGCAATCAGCCCCAGCATTTT. The complete variable domain, with remaining parts taken from reference TRBV28 and TRBJ1-5, reads DVKVTQSSRYLVKRTGEKVFLECVQDMDHENMFWYRQDPGLGLRLIYFSYDVKMKEKGDIPEGYSVSREKKERFSLILESASTNQTSMYLCASSIQGSSNQPQHFGDGTRLSIL.

The rearrangement links TRBV5-4 to TRBJ2-5; 7 positions agree with TRBD2. This CDR3 is built from 14 residues. The V gene's germline CDR1 is SGHNT and CDR2 YYREEE (reference sequence). Trimming at V came to 4 bases and at J to 5 bases, leaving 8 bases not matched to a gene. In DNA form, the CDR3 reads TGTGCCAGCAGCAGGACTAGTTGGCCCGAGACCCAGTACTTC. Amino acid sequence: CASSRTSWPETQYF. The complete variable domain, with remaining parts taken from reference TRBV5-4 and TRBJ2-5, reads ETGVTQSPTHLIKTRGQQVTLRCSSQSGHNTVSWYQQALGQGPQFIFQYYREEENGRGNFPPRFSGLQFPNYSSELNVNALELDDSALYLCASSRTSWPETQYFGPGTRLLVL.

V is TRBV6-2 or TRBV6-3 and J is TRBJ2-3, with D uncertain. This CDR3 has 14 residues. Trimming took 5 bases from V and 4 from J, leaving 13 bases between them. Germline CDR1 and CDR2: MNHEY and SVGEGT. The CDR3 loop reads CASSRRFGADTQYF. The CDR3 nucleotides read TGTGCCAGCAGTCGGCGGTTTGGCGCAGATACGCAGTATTTT.

A single count supports this clone. The chain recombines TRBV27 with TRBJ1-5; a possible D gene is TRBD1 (5 bases). This CDR3 comprises 17 residues. CDR1 MNHEY and CDR2 SMNVEV come from the germline V gene (reference sequence). Between the trimmed V and J ends, which lost 1 base and 3 bases, there was a span of 16 bases. The CDR3 DNA reads as TGTGCCAGCAGTTTATATTCGGGGTCAGGGTTCAATCAGCCCCAGCATTTT. It is translated as CASSLYSGSGFNQPQHF.

The rearrangement joins TRBV14 to TRBJ2-1, with 7 positions matching TRBD1. The CDR3 has 15 residues. CDR1 is SGHDN, CDR2 FVKESK, per germline. The J segment lost 2 bases and the V segment lost 4 bases, leaving 5 bases of the junction unmatched. The CDR3 DNA follows: TGTGCCAGCAGCCTCCAGGGGACAGCCTACAATGAGCAGTTCTTC. Its translation: CASSLQGTAYNEQFF. The full variable domain, rest sourced from reference TRBV14 and TRBJ2-1, is EAGVTQFPSHSVIEKGQTVTLRCDPISGHDNLYWYRRVMGKEIKFLLHFVKESKQDESGMPNNRFLAERTGGTYSTLKVQPAELEDSGVYFCASSLQGTAYNEQFFGPGTRLTVL.

With respect to this clone: Sequence at one end of the junction differs from germline and may be a read error. The chain uses TRBV15 and TRBJ2-5; D gene unclear. CDR3 length: 11 amino acids. Germline-derived CDR1 and CDR2 are LNHNV and YYDKDF (reference sequence). The CDR3 protein is CATTAGETQYF. The CDR3 DNA reads as TGTGCGACCACGGCCGGGGAGACCCAGTACTTC.

This chain links TRBV5-1 with TRBJ1-1; 9 bases are a match to TRBD1. Germline loops: CDR1 SGHRS, CDR2 YFSETQ. V was clipped by 0 bases and J by 0 bases; unmatched bases: 9. The CDR3 sequence is 18 residues long. The CDR3 sequence: CASSLAGTGQIMNTEAFF. CDR3 nucleotide sequence: TGCGCCAGCAGCTTGGCCGGGACAGGGCAAATCATGAACACTGAAGCTTTCTTT.

The V and J genes are TRBV19 and TRBJ1-5; 8 bases match TRBD1. Losses at the gene ends were 5 bases for V and 7 bases for J; bases not matched to a gene: 7. This CDR3 comprises 14 residues. The germline gives CDR1 LNHDA, CDR2 SQIVND (reference sequence). As DNA, the CDR3 is TGTGCCAGTAGTGCCGACAGGGGAGGCCAGCCCCAGCATTTT. Amino acids: CASSADRGGQPQHF.

This sequence joins TRBV19 and TRBJ2-1; 7 bases are shared with TRBD2. Germline CDR1 and CDR2: LNHDA and SQIVND (reference sequence). This CDR3 comprises 18 residues. V trimming: 1 base; J trimming: 7 bases; junction bases outside the gene matches: 16. This CDR3 reads CASSIGGRGAGTGNEQFF. CDR3 nucleotides: TGTGCCAGTAGTATAGGGGGTAGGGGAGCGGGAACGGGTAATGAGCAGTTCTTC.

Only a few counts were recorded for this clone. The chain carries TRBV28 and TRBJ2-1; no clear D. With 4 bases removed from V and 0 bases from J, the gap between germline ends came to 7 bases. This CDR3 is 14 amino acids long. In germline, CDR1 is MDHEN, CDR2 SYDVKM. The DNA of the CDR3 is TGTGCCAGCAGTTCGTACGGCTCCTACAATGAGCAGTTCTTC. This encodes CASSSYGSYNEQFF.

This clone was recorded once. J is TRBJ1-6 and V is TRBV10-2, with D possibly being TRBD1 (5 bases). The CDR3 sequence is 11 residues long. V gave up 6 bases and J gave up 14 bases, with 11 bases separating them. Per germline, CDR1 WSHSY and CDR2 SAAADI. CDR3 DNA sequence: TGCGCCAGCAGGGGACCTTGGGCCCTCCACTTT. Amino acid sequence: CASRGPWALHF.

The chain recombines TRBV5-1 with TRBJ2-3; the D gene could be TRBD1 or TRBD2 (5 bases each). Germline-derived CDR1 and CDR2 are SGHRS and YFSETQ. The CDR3 loop spans 15 amino acids. Trimming stripped 4 bases from V and 2 bases from J, with 14 bases between. This chain's CDR3 is CASSTGTGTTDTQYF. DNA of the CDR3: TGCGCCAGCAGCACCGGGACGGGCACCACAGATACGCAGTATTTT.

This rearrangement joins TRBV5-4 to TRBJ2-5; TRBD2 matches at 13 bases. V shed 4 bases and J 5 bases; nucleotides not matched to a gene: 11. CDR1 is SGHNT, CDR2 YYREEE, per germline (reference sequence). CDR3 length: 17 residues. CDR3 nucleotides: TGTGCCAGCAGCGGGGGGTTACTAGCGGGAGGGGTTGAGACCCAGTACTTC. It encodes CASSGGLLAGGVETQYF. Together with reference TRBV5-4 and TRBJ2-5, the CDR3 gives the full variable domain: ETGVTQSPTHLIKTRGQQVTLRCSSQSGHNTVSWYQQALGQGPQFIFQYYREEENGRGNFPPRFSGLQFPNYSSELNVNALELDDSALYLCASSGGLLAGGVETQYFGPGTRLLVL.

This clone was found a few times. The chain combines TRBV5-1 with TRBJ2-2; 11 positions agree with TRBD1. J lost 6 bases, V lost 6 bases, and 7 bases had no gene match. The CDR3 totals 15 residues. Germline assignment: CDR1 SGHRS and CDR2 YFSETQ. This chain's CDR3 is CASTGTGQGAGELFF. The CDR3 DNA reads TGCGCCAGCACCGGAACGGGACAGGGGGCCGGGGAGCTGTTTTTT.

The chain combines TRBV29-1 with TRBJ1-1, with D tentatively TRBD1 (5 bases). Germline CDR1 reads SQVTM; CDR2 reads ANQGSEA. Deletions cut 7 bases from V and 7 bases from J, with 22 bases between. This CDR3 is 14 amino acids long. In DNA form, the CDR3 reads TGCAGCGCCCAGGATCTCCAGCAGGGACTTGAAGCTTTCTTT. Protein sequence: CSAQDLQQGLEAFF.

The V call is TRBV11-2, the J call TRBJ1-2, with D uncertain. CDR1 and CDR2 from the germline V gene are SGHAT and FQNNGV. The CDR3 sequence is 14 residues long. V lost 1 base and J lost 8, with 14 bases in between. The CDR3 DNA follows: TGTGCCAGCAGCTTAGGACGTGGGGTCTTGGGCTACACCTTC. Residues: CASSLGRGVLGYTF.

V gene TRBV28 combines with J gene TRBJ1-6; D possibly corresponds to TRBD1 (5 bases). The germline V and J ends were trimmed by 10 bases and 8 bases, with 6 bases remaining between them. The CDR3 contains 10 residues. CDR1 and CDR2 from the germline V gene are MDHEN and SYDVKM. CDR3 sequence: CATGDSPLHF. The CDR3 nucleotides are TGTGCCACGGGGGATTCACCCCTCCACTTT.

The chain links TRBV5-1 to TRBJ2-7, with 9 bases that match TRBD2. The germline V gene has CDR1 SGHRS and CDR2 YFSETQ. The CDR3 length is 16 residues. V trimming: 0 bases; J trimming: 5 bases; junction bases outside the gene matches: 9. CDR3 amino acids: CASSLVRGAGGDEQYF. The CDR3 region has the DNA TGCGCCAGCAGCTTGGTGCGAGGCGCGGGAGGGGACGAGCAGTACTTC.

CDR3 in amino acids: CASSSHTNTGELFF. The DNA for the CDR3 is TGTGCCAGCAGTTCACATACGAACACCGGGGAGCTGTTTTTT. The rearrangement uses TRBV28 and TRBJ2-2; no clear D gene. CDR1 is MDHEN and CDR2 is SYDVKM in the germline V gene. V gave up 4 bases and J gave up 0 bases, with 6 bases separating them. CDR3 length equals 14 residues.

The J gene is TRBJ1-1, the V gene TRBV7-3; D possibly corresponds to TRBD1 (5 bases). V was cut by 0 bases and J by 2 bases, with 7 bases left in between. Germline V gene data show CDR1 as SGHTA and CDR2 as FQGTGA. The CDR3 runs 14 residues. CDR3 in amino acids: CASSLTRDNTEAFF. The CDR3 nucleotides are TGTGCCAGCAGCTTAACCCGGGACAACACTGAAGCTTTCTTT. Using reference TRBV7-3 and TRBJ1-1 for the parts outside the CDR3, the full variable domain is GAGVSQTPSNKVTEKGKYVELRCDPISGHTALYWYRQSLGQGPEFLIYFQGTGAADDSGLPNDRFFAVRPEGSVSTLKIQRTERGDSAVYLCASSLTRDNTEAFFGQGTRLTVV.

The V gene is TRBV19, the J gene TRBJ2-1; TRBD2 is a possible D gene (5 bases). Trimming removed 3 bases from V and 9 bases from J, with 15 bases in between. CDR1 is LNHDA and CDR2 is SQIVND in the germline V gene (reference sequence). The CDR3 sequence is 14 residues long. The CDR3: CASSIGGVPGEQFF. DNA of the CDR3: TGTGCCAGTAGTATCGGAGGAGTACCAGGTGAGCAGTTCTTC.

The chain carries TRBV20-1 and TRBJ2-3, with D maybe TRBD2 (6 bases). Germline CDR1 DFQATT, CDR2 SNEGSKA (reference sequence). This CDR3 region has 15 residues. V dropped 3 bases and J dropped 0 bases, with 13 bases sitting between them. The DNA of the CDR3 is TGCAGTGCTAGTCGACCGGCGGGAAGCACAGATACGCAGTATTTT. Residues: CSASRPAGSTDTQYF.

J is TRBJ2-1 and V is TRBV4-2; D is ambiguous. Trimming left V 4 bases short and J 1 base short, with 11 bases between. The CDR3 sequence is 15 residues long. Germline CDR1 LGHNA, CDR2 YNFKEQ. The CDR3 nucleotides are TGTGCCAGCAGCCCCCCCCGCAGATCCTACAATGAGCAGTTCTTC. It encodes CASSPPRRSYNEQFF.